The 11 T cell receptor beta chains given below trace back to one sample, sequenced in a study of cytomegalovirus exposure and HLA in healthy donors. Primers included in the PCR were 60 Vbeta and 13 Jbeta primers. The method was immunoSEQ multiplex PCR; TCRdb's version includes in-frame clones alone and lacks a portion of them. In the table there are about 110,000 clones, 80% to 85% of which are singletons. The sequenced sample was PBMCs. The receptor source for this set is an older woman in good health and CMV-seropositive.

As for this clone: A read error may produce the germline difference seen at one junction end. The chain combines TRBV7-9 with TRBJ1-1, with TRBD1 as a possible D gene (5 bases). The CDR3 covers 12 residues. Per the germline V gene, CDR1 is SEHNR and CDR2 is FQNEAQ (reference sequence). CDR3 in amino acids: CSSSPGGVEAFF. For the CDR3, the DNA is TGTTCCAGCAGCCCCGGGGGGGTTGAAGCTTTCTTT.

CDR3 sequence: CASQTQRDTEAFF. The DNA for the CDR3 is TGTGCCAGCCAAACGCAACGGGACACTGAAGCTTTCTTT. The rearrangement joins TRBV6-6 to TRBJ1-1; D unclear. Germline-derived CDR1 and CDR2 are MNHNY and SVGAGI (reference sequence). V dropped 8 bases and J dropped 3 bases, with 13 bases sitting between them. This CDR3 has 13 amino acids.

The gene calls are TRBV5-1 and TRBJ2-7; 9 bases line up with TRBD1. The V and J ends lost 3 bases and 4 bases, in that order; junction bases with no gene match: 5. The CDR3 covers 14 residues. Looked up from germline, CDR1 is SGHRS and CDR2 is YFSETQ. The chain's CDR3 is CASSSGTGNYEQYF. Here the CDR3 DNA reads TGCGCCAGCAGCTCCGGGACAGGGAATTACGAGCAGTACTTC.

This chain links TRBV7-9 with TRBJ2-7; no clear D gene. The germline gives CDR1 SEHNR, CDR2 FQNEAQ (reference sequence). This CDR3 spans 12 amino acids. V shed 8 bases and J shed 0 bases, with 8 bases lying between them. The CDR3 sequence is CASEASSYEQYF. In DNA form, the CDR3 reads TGTGCCAGCGAGGCTAGCTCCTACGAGCAGTACTTC. Looking up the rest from reference TRBV7-9 and TRBJ2-7 gives the full variable domain: DTGVSQNPRHKITKRGQNVTFRCDPISEHNRLYWYRQTLGQGPEFLTYFQNEAQLEKSRLLSDRFSAERPKGSFSTLEIQRTEQGDSAMYLCASEASSYEQYFGPGTRLTVT.

The rearrangement links TRBV11-2 to TRBJ1-2, with 9 bases that match TRBD1. This CDR3 has 14 residues. In germline, CDR1 is SGHAT, CDR2 FQNNGV. J lost 5 bases, V lost 4 bases, and 5 bases had no gene match. CDR3 amino acids: CASSSPGTGYGYTF. The CDR3 DNA is TGTGCCAGCAGCTCCCCCGGGACAGGGTATGGCTACACCTTC.

The J gene is TRBJ2-2, the V gene TRBV2; D gene ambiguous. This CDR3 spans 17 amino acids. Trimming stripped 8 bases from V and 0 bases from J, with 19 bases between. The V gene's germline CDR1 is SNHLY and CDR2 FYNNEI. CDR3 coding DNA: TGTGCCAGCGAGAACCTCCGTGCTGGAGCGAACACCGGGGAGCTGTTTTTT. Encoded protein: CASENLRAGANTGELFF.

This clone was seen only a few times. This chain connects TRBV6-5 to TRBJ1-1, with D perhaps matching TRBD1 (6 bases). Trimming stripped 6 bases from V and 1 base from J, with 12 bases between. The germline CDR1 and CDR2 sequences are MNHEY and SVGAGI. This CDR3 is built from 14 residues. The CDR3 protein is CASSRLDRNTEAFF. CDR3 in DNA: TGTGCCAGCAGCAGATTGGACAGGAACACTGAAGCTTTCTTT.

Notes on this clone: A read error may account for a junction end that differs from germline. The chain recombines TRBV7-9 with TRBJ1-1; D might be TRBD1 (5 bases). Germline CDR1 is SEHNR and CDR2 is FQNEAQ (reference sequence). The CDR3 totals 13 residues. In DNA form, the CDR3 reads TGTTCCAGCAGCTTACGGGGGGACACTGAAGCTTTCTTT. Residues: CSSSLRGDTEAFF.

V is TRBV7-2 and J is TRBJ2-2; D uncertain. CDR1 is SGHTA and CDR2 is FQGNSA in the germline V gene. Trimming pared 3 bases from V and 6 bases from J, leaving 8 bases between. The CDR3 totals 13 residues. CDR3 sequence: CASSFSRAGELFF. CDR3 bases: TGTGCCAGCAGCTTTTCTAGAGCCGGGGAGCTGTTTTTT.

The rearrangement joins TRBV10-3 to TRBJ1-1; the D gene is possibly TRBD1 (5 bases). The CDR3 spans 13 residues. The germline V and J ends were trimmed by 11 bases and 3 bases, with 16 bases remaining between them. In germline, CDR1 is ENHRY, CDR2 SYGVKD. The CDR3 protein is CAVWGVEYTEAFF. The CDR3 DNA reads as TGTGCCGTCTGGGGGGTGGAGTACACTGAAGCTTTCTTT.

Regarding this clone: Other DNA sequences in this specimen translate into the identical CDR3. V is TRBV5-1 and J is TRBJ1-2; 8 nucleotides align to TRBD1. CDR3 size: 12 residues. Germline CDR1 reads SGHRS; CDR2 reads YFSETQ. Trimming took 4 bases from V and 6 from J; bases not matched to a gene: 2. The CDR3 region has the DNA TGCGCCAGCAGCCTGGACAGGGATGGCTACACCTTC. This codes for CASSLDRDGYTF.